These 28 T cell receptor beta chains were all obtained from the same sample, sequenced in a study of blood T cell repertoires in COVID-19 (dated by TCRdb to the early 2020s). The library was generated by the immunoSEQ multiplex PCR assay. Not all clones reach the TCRdb copy of this immuneACCESS table, which keeps in-frame sequences only. Checked studies attribute under half of the gap to unresolved V genes and leave the rest unexplained. The sample table lists about 130,000 clones, less than 90% of them with a count of one. In total, the top ten clones hold less than 8.5% of the sample. The specimen was peripheral blood. The origin of the receptors is a man of 80 years or more with active or convalescent COVID-19.

This clone has a single count. The chain recombines TRBV7-8 with TRBJ2-7; TRBD1 matches at 8 bases. This CDR3 has 13 amino acids. V was pared by 5 bases and J by 4 bases, with 4 bases of the junction left unmatched. CDR1 and CDR2 from the germline V gene are SGHVS and FQNEAQ. This chain's CDR3 is CASSRGQAYEQYF. The CDR3 DNA is TGTGCCAGCAGCCGGGGACAGGCGTACGAGCAGTACTTC.

This clone has only one observation. The rearrangement links TRBV27 to TRBJ2-3; 7 nucleotides line up with TRBD1. This CDR3 spans 14 amino acids. The V segment lost 6 bases and the J segment 2 bases; nucleotides outside the gene matches: 5. Germline values: CDR1 MNHEY, CDR2 SMNVEV (reference sequence). The CDR3 sequence: CASRQGIYTDTQYF. The CDR3 DNA sequence: TGTGCCAGCAGACAGGGGATCTACACAGATACGCAGTATTTT.

The rearrangement uses TRBV18 and TRBJ1-4, with 7 bases matching TRBD1. V lost 1 base to trimming and J lost 0 bases; unmatched junction nucleotides: 2. The germline V gene has CDR1 KGHSH and CDR2 LQKENI. The CDR3 is made up of 16 amino acids. Here the CDR3 reads CASSPRDRSTNEKLFF. CDR3 DNA sequence: TGTGCCAGCTCACCACGGGACAGATCAACTAATGAAAAACTGTTTTTT.

The rearrangement uses TRBV6-4 and TRBJ2-3; 11 positions match TRBD2. The CDR3 length is 21 residues. V shed 0 bases, J shed 1 base, and the junction held 15 bases outside the gene matches. Germline-derived CDR1 and CDR2 are MRHNA and SNTAGT. The CDR3 here is CASSDSGGLGLAGGGTDTQYF. The DNA of the CDR3 is TGTGCCAGCAGTGACTCGGGGGGGCTCGGGCTAGCGGGAGGCGGCACAGATACGCAGTATTTT.

The V call is TRBV2, the J call TRBJ1-6; TRBD1 aligns across 7 bases. The CDR3 consists of 15 residues. The germline V gene encodes CDR1 SNHLY and CDR2 FYNNEI. V shed 2 bases and J 9 bases; nucleotides not matched to a gene: 7. CDR3 residues: CASSEQGVGGSPLHF. The DNA of the CDR3 is TGTGCCAGCAGTGAACAGGGGGTAGGGGGTTCACCCCTCCACTTT.

Here the CDR3 DNA reads TGTGCCAGCAGCCAAGATCGCGGGAGTAACACTGAAGCTTTCTTT. Residues: CASSQDRGSNTEAFF. This chain uses TRBV4-2 with TRBJ1-1, with D hard to call. Deletions cut 0 bases from V and 2 bases from J, with 10 bases between. The CDR3 spans 15 residues. Germline CDR1 reads LGHNA; CDR2 reads YNFKEQ.

V and J are TRBV28 and TRBJ2-1, with D tentatively TRBD2 (7 bases). Per the germline V gene, CDR1 is MDHEN and CDR2 is SYDVKM. The CDR3 is made up of 15 amino acids. V was clipped by 4 bases and J by 0 bases, with 10 bases between them. The chain's CDR3 is CASSSGGPSYNEQFF. The CDR3, as DNA: TGTGCCAGCAGTTCCGGGGGGCCCTCCTACAATGAGCAGTTCTTC.

This clone was picked up a small number of times. At the DNA level, this CDR3 is encoded by other sequences in the same sample as well. The CDR3: CASSLGQGSTEAFF. The CDR3 DNA sequence: TGTGCCAGCAGCCTAGGACAGGGGAGCACTGAAGCTTTCTTT. The chain joins TRBV11-2 to TRBJ1-1; TRBD1 aligns across 9 bases. The CDR3 consists of 14 residues. J was trimmed by 4 bases and V by 5 bases; bases with no gene match: 5. The germline CDR1 and CDR2 sequences are SGHAT and FQNNGV.

This clone was observed a few times. The rearrangement uses TRBV4-3 and TRBJ1-4; 11 bases map to TRBD1. This CDR3 spans 14 amino acids. CDR1 and CDR2 from the germline V gene are LGHNA and YSLEER. With V trimmed by 4 bases and J by 7 bases, 2 bases remained unmatched. CDR3 sequence: CASSRTGGAEKLFF. In nucleotides, the CDR3 is TGCGCCAGCAGCCGGACAGGGGGCGCTGAAAAACTGTTTTTT.

The chain couples TRBV2 to TRBJ2-2, with D tentatively TRBD2 (6 bases). This CDR3 contains 16 residues. Trimming took 6 bases from V and 1 from J, leaving 15 bases between them. Per the germline V gene, CDR1 is SNHLY and CDR2 is FYNNEI. CDR3 sequence reads: CASRRLSGQNTGELFF. CDR3 nucleotides: TGTGCCAGCAGGAGACTTAGCGGACAGAACACCGGGGAGCTGTTTTTT.

This chain's CDR3 is CASSQQGSYGYTF. The CDR3 nucleotides are TGTGCCAGCAGCCAACAGGGTTCCTATGGCTACACCTTC. This chain uses TRBV13 with TRBJ1-2; tentatively, D is TRBD1 (6 bases). This CDR3 contains 13 residues. CDR1 and CDR2 from the germline V gene are PRHDT and FYEKMQ (reference sequence). Trimming removed 5 bases from V and 4 bases from J, with 11 bases in between.

The chain employs TRBV5-4 and TRBJ2-7, with D perhaps TRBD2 (5 bases). Looked up from germline, CDR1 is SGHNT and CDR2 is YYREEE (reference sequence). This CDR3 has 15 residues. V dropped 4 bases and J dropped 2 bases, with 16 bases sitting between them. The CDR3 nucleotides read TGTGCCAGCAGCCGGCGGGCCGTTGGAGCCTACGAGCAGTACTTC. Amino acid sequence: CASSRRAVGAYEQYF.

V and J are TRBV7-9 and TRBJ1-4; 8 bases align to TRBD1. Germline assignment: CDR1 SEHNR and CDR2 FQNEAQ (reference sequence). Unmatched junction bases numbered 4, after V lost 3 bases and J lost 7 bases. The CDR3 is 14 residues long. The CDR3 spells CASSFTGGPEKLFF. In DNA form, the CDR3 reads TGTGCCAGCAGCTTCACAGGGGGTCCTGAAAAACTGTTTTTT.

V usage is TRBV25-1 and J usage is TRBJ1-1, with D perhaps TRBD1 (5 bases). V was shortened by 5 bases and J by 2 bases, with 15 bases between the two germline ends. Germline-derived CDR1 and CDR2 are MGHDK and SYGVNS. This CDR3 has 15 amino acids. The CDR3 bases are TGTGCCAGCAGTCCCTGGGGCGATGGCAACACTGAAGCTTTCTTT. Residues: CASSPWGDGNTEAFF.

The chain joins TRBV7-2 to TRBJ2-1; 7 nucleotides line up with TRBD2. V shed 4 bases and J 5 bases; nucleotides not matched to a gene: 11. The CDR3 extends over 16 amino acids. From germline, CDR1 is SGHTA and CDR2 FQGNSA. This CDR3 reads CASSSRRLAYDNEQFF. Here the CDR3 DNA reads TGTGCCAGCAGCTCTCGTCGACTAGCATATGACAATGAGCAGTTCTTC.

This clone was found once. The chain uses TRBV7-2 and TRBJ2-7; TRBD1 matches 10 bases. Germline V gene data show CDR1 as SGHTA and CDR2 as FQGNSA. V lost 5 bases to trimming and J lost 7 bases; unmatched junction nucleotides: 11. This CDR3 spans 15 amino acids. For the CDR3, the DNA is TGTGCCAGCAGCCCGTGGGACAGGGGAACGGGGGAGCAGTACTTC. It specifies CASSPWDRGTGEQYF.

DNA of the CDR3: TGCGCCAGCAGCCCGCTAATACAGGGGTCCATTGAGCAGTTCTTC. It specifies CASSPLIQGSIEQFF. The J gene is TRBJ2-1, the V gene TRBV5-1, with 7 bases fitting TRBD1. V lost 4 bases to trimming and J lost 9 bases; unmatched junction nucleotides: 13. The CDR3 totals 15 residues. Germline values: CDR1 SGHRS, CDR2 YFSETQ.

The rearrangement uses TRBV6-5 and TRBJ1-2; possible D gene TRBD1, 5 bases. With 5 bases removed from V and 4 bases from J, the gap between germline ends came to 11 bases. This CDR3 has 13 amino acids. CDR1 and CDR2 from the germline V gene are MNHEY and SVGAGI. In DNA form, the CDR3 reads TGTGCCAGCAGTCCCCGGCAGGGCTATGGCTACACCTTC. Translation gives CASSPRQGYGYTF.

V is TRBV7-3 and J is TRBJ1-3; unclear D gene. Trimming removed 2 bases from V and 7 bases from J, with 12 bases in between. Germline values: CDR1 SGHTA, CDR2 FQGTGA. The CDR3 totals 14 residues. Here the CDR3 reads CASSLSWQSNTIYF. CDR3 DNA sequence: TGTGCCAGCAGCTTATCATGGCAATCCAACACCATATATTTT.

The chain recombines TRBV2 with TRBJ2-2; weak D call: TRBD2 (6 bases). This CDR3 is 16 amino acids long. Trimming stripped 7 bases from V and 4 bases from J, with 19 bases between. CDR1 SNHLY and CDR2 FYNNEI come from the germline V gene. The CDR3 region is CASNPLGGASTGELFF. CDR3 DNA sequence: TGTGCCAGCAACCCCCTGGGGGGAGCGAGCACCGGGGAGCTGTTTTTT.

This clone has only one observation. The chain uses TRBV7-2 and TRBJ2-5, with no clear D. The CDR3 is 14 amino acids. Looked up from germline, CDR1 is SGHTA and CDR2 is FQGNSA. Trimming stripped 2 bases from V and 5 bases from J, with 12 bases between. The DNA for the CDR3 is TGTGCCAGCAGCTTATTGGTTCTCGGGGAGACCCAGTACTTC. Protein sequence: CASSLLVLGETQYF.

This chain uses TRBV15 with TRBJ2-7; 8 bases are shared with TRBD1. There are 14 residues in the CDR3. V lost 4 bases and J lost 0; bases outside the gene matches: 2. CDR1 LNHNV and CDR2 YYDKDF come from the germline V gene (reference sequence). The CDR3 nucleotides read TGTGCCACCAGCATAACAGGGGGCTCCTACGAGCAGTACTTC. Protein sequence: CATSITGGSYEQYF.

This clone was seen a single time. The chain couples TRBV6-5 to TRBJ1-1, with TRBD1 matching over 10 bases. The V gene's germline CDR1 is MNHEY and CDR2 SVGAGI. The CDR3 runs to 14 residues. J gave up 7 bases and V 6 bases, and 8 bases lay outside the gene matches. The CDR3 loop reads CASRHRRDRGEAFF. In DNA form, the CDR3 reads TGTGCCAGCAGACACCGGAGGGACAGGGGTGAAGCTTTCTTT.

The V and J genes are TRBV5-4 and TRBJ1-1, with a weak D call TRBD1 (6 bases). V was pared by 5 bases and J by 7 bases, with 18 bases between. Germline V CDR1 and CDR2: SGHNT, YYREEE (reference sequence). This CDR3 comprises 14 residues. This CDR3 is CASRNGRGSGEAFF. The CDR3 bases are TGTGCCAGCAGAAATGGGAGGGGGTCCGGTGAAGCTTTCTTT.

V is TRBV7-8 and J is TRBJ2-7, with 12 bases identical to TRBD2. From germline, CDR1 is SGHVS and CDR2 FQNEAQ. Unmatched junction bases numbered 3, after V lost 5 bases and J lost 4 bases. The CDR3 runs to 14 residues. The CDR3 DNA reads as TGTGCCAGCAGCCTAGGACTAGCGGGATACGAGCAGTACTTC. This gives the protein CASSLGLAGYEQYF.

The chain is built from TRBV14 and TRBJ2-5; tentative D call: TRBD2 (5 bases). This CDR3 is built from 14 residues. Germline V lookup: CDR1 SGHDN, CDR2 FVKESK. V was pared by 1 base and J by 7 bases, with 13 bases between. CDR3 residues: CASSQVAGTGTQYF. CDR3 bases: TGTGCCAGCAGCCAAGTCGCGGGCACCGGGACCCAGTACTTC.

This chain uses TRBV10-3 with TRBJ2-5, with 7 bases aligning to TRBD2. Germline V gene data show CDR1 as ENHRY and CDR2 as SYGVKD. With 0 bases clipped from V and 7 bases from J, the junction kept 5 bases outside the gene matches. The CDR3 loop spans 14 amino acids. The CDR3 DNA is TGTGCCATCAGTGAGTCGTCGACGGGAGGGACCCAGTACTTC. The encoded protein is CAISESSTGGTQYF.

The V and J genes are TRBV9 and TRBJ2-1; 9 bases agree with TRBD2. The CDR3 is made up of 15 amino acids. J lost 4 bases, V lost 0 bases, and 2 bases had no gene match. Germline V gives CDR1 SGDLS, CDR2 YYNGEE. CDR3 nucleotides: TGTGCCAGCAGCGTAGAAGCGGGAGGATACAATGAGCAGTTCTTC. The encoded protein is CASSVEAGGYNEQFF.